The rows below give T cell receptor beta chains drawn from one sample of a study of T cell responses to AZD1222 COVID-19 vaccine. Some clones are missing from TCRdb's copy, which holds only in-frame ones; the method was immunoSEQ multiplex PCR. Here the sample spans just over 150,000 clones, 80% to 90% being singletons. Sequencing was performed on peripheral blood, taken 28 days after the second AZD1222 dose. The receptors were gathered from an adult who received the AZD1222 COVID-19 vaccine. CDR3s include the opening cysteine and the closing phenylalanine or tryptophan. D genes are given only for firm matches. Clone size, where shown, is once, few, many, or a class for clones that have expanded.

DNA: TGTGCCAGCAGCCAAGGGGGGAGGGGAAACACCGGGGAGCTGTTTTTT
CDR3: CASSQGGRGNTGELFF
size: -
V: TRBV3-1/TRBV3-2
D: TRBD2
J: TRBJ2-2

DNA: TGTGCCAGCAGCTCAGTTGGCGGGAGCGATGAGACCCAGTACTTC
CDR3: CASSSVGGSDETQYF
size: few
V: TRBV7-6
D: TRBD2
J: TRBJ2-5

DNA: TGCGCCAGCAGCTTGGACCCGGGCGGTGGCAATCAGCCCCAGCATTTT
CDR3: CASSLDPGGGNQPQHF
size: -
V: TRBV5-1
D: -
J: TRBJ1-5

DNA: TGCGCCAGCAGCTCAGGACTAGAGTCCTACAATGAGCAGTTCTTC
CDR3: CASSSGLESYNEQFF
size: -
V: TRBV5-1
D: TRBD2
J: TRBJ2-1

DNA: TGTGCCAGCAGTACCAGACAGGGGTCAGGCTACACCTTC
CDR3: CASSTRQGSGYTF
size: -
V: TRBV6-2/TRBV6-3
D: TRBD1
J: TRBJ1-2

DNA: TGCAGCGTTGAAGGTACTAGCGGGGGATCCACAGATACGCAGTATTTT
CDR3: CSVEGTSGGSTDTQYF
size: -
V: TRBV29-1
D: TRBD2
J: TRBJ2-3

DNA: TGTGCCAGCAGGGACAGGGATGGCTACACCTTC
CDR3: CASRDRDGYTF
size: -
V: TRBV28
D: TRBD1
J: TRBJ1-2

DNA: TGCGCCAGCAGCCAAGCGAGAGATCAGCCCCAGCATTTT
CDR3: CASSQARDQPQHF
size: -
V: TRBV4-3
D: -
J: TRBJ1-5

DNA: TGCGCCAGCAGCTTCAATGTGATCGGTAGTGACTATGGCTACACCTTC
CDR3: CASSFNVIGSDYGYTF
size: -
V: TRBV5-1
D: -
J: TRBJ1-2

DNA: TGTGCCAGCAGTTTGGACAGGGGGCTTTCAGATACGCAGTATTTT
CDR3: CASSLDRGLSDTQYF
size: few
V: TRBV28
D: TRBD1
J: TRBJ2-3

DNA: TGTGCCACCAGGGACCCCGGGGGAAGCTACGAGCAGTACTTC
CDR3: CATRDPGGSYEQYF
size: -
V: TRBV15
D: -
J: TRBJ2-7

DNA: TGTGCCAGCAACCTTCAAGAGACCCAGTACTTC
CDR3: CASNLQETQYF
size: -
V: TRBV5-8
D: -
J: TRBJ2-5

DNA: TGCAGTGTGCAGCCCGGGGAGACCCAGTACTTC
CDR3: CSVQPGETQYF
size: -
V: TRBV20-1
D: -
J: TRBJ2-5

DNA: TGTGCCAGCAGCCTAAGGCGGGACCGTGAGACCCAGTACTTC
CDR3: CASSLRRDRETQYF
size: -
V: TRBV3-1/TRBV3-2
D: -
J: TRBJ2-5

DNA: TGTGCCAGCAGTTTACCCCTAGCGATTGGAAATGAGCAGTTCTTC
CDR3: CASSLPLAIGNEQFF
size: -
V: TRBV27
D: -
J: TRBJ2-1

DNA: TGTGCCACCAGTGACGCAAATCAGCCCCAGCATTTT
CDR3: CATSDANQPQHF
size: -
V: TRBV24-1
D: -
J: TRBJ1-5

DNA: TGCGCCAGCAGCCCCGACAGTGTCTCCTACGAGCAGTACTTC
CDR3: CASSPDSVSYEQYF
size: -
V: TRBV5-1
D: -
J: TRBJ2-7

DNA: TGTGCCAGCAGCCAAGACGGGGGGCAGGGAGTCTACGAGCAGTACTTC
CDR3: CASSQDGGQGVYEQYF
size: -
V: TRBV14
D: -
J: TRBJ2-7

DNA: TGTGCCAGCAGCCAAGATCGCCTAGCGGGGTCCTACGAGCAGTACTTC
CDR3: CASSQDRLAGSYEQYF
size: -
V: TRBV3-1/TRBV3-2
D: TRBD2
J: TRBJ2-7

DNA: TGTGCCAGCAGCCAGGGGTACTCTGGCTACGAGCAGTACTTC
CDR3: CASSQGYSGYEQYF
size: -
V: TRBV3-1/TRBV3-2
D: -
J: TRBJ2-7

DNA: -
CDR3: CSVGLGTGDSKAF
size: -
V: TRBV29-1
D: -
J: TRBJ1-2

DNA: TGCGCCAGCAGCCCTGGGGCAGGGGGGCACGAGCAGTACTTC
CDR3: CASSPGAGGHEQYF
size: -
V: TRBV5-1
D: -
J: TRBJ2-7

DNA: TGTGCCAGCAGCGCCACGCGACAGGGCCCCGGGGAGCTGTTTTTT
CDR3: CASSATRQGPGELFF
size: -
V: TRBV5-4
D: TRBD1
J: TRBJ2-2

DNA: TGTGCCAGCAGCGTTAGCGGGAGGGCCTACAATGAGCAGTTCTTC
CDR3: CASSVSGRAYNEQFF
size: -
V: TRBV9
D: TRBD2
J: TRBJ2-1

DNA: TGTGCCAGCAGCCGAGGACAGGGCCTCGAGCAGTACTTC
CDR3: CASSRGQGLEQYF
size: once
V: TRBV7-8
D: TRBD1
J: TRBJ2-7

DNA: TGTGCCAGCAGCCGGGCAGTGGGCACAGATACGCAGTATTTT
CDR3: CASSRAVGTDTQYF
size: -
V: TRBV7-8
D: -
J: TRBJ2-3

DNA: TGTGCCAGCAGTATTAGGGTCCGGTGGGAGACCCAGTACTTC
CDR3: CASSIRVRWETQYF
size: -
V: TRBV7-2
D: -
J: TRBJ2-5

DNA: TGTGCCATCAGTGACAGCCCTGCGGCCTCTGGAAACACCATATATTTT
CDR3: CAISDSPAASGNTIYF
size: -
V: TRBV10-3
D: -
J: TRBJ1-3

DNA: TGTGCCAGCAGTTACAATAGTCTTTCCCAAGAGACCCAGTACTTC
CDR3: CASSYNSLSQETQYF
size: -
V: TRBV6-5
D: -
J: TRBJ2-5

DNA: TGTGCCAGCAGCACTCGGGGCGGCTCCTACAATGAGCAGTTCTTC
CDR3: CASSTRGGSYNEQFF
size: few
V: TRBV7-3
D: -
J: TRBJ2-1

DNA: TGTGCCAGCATGACGGGGGGCCTGGGCAATCAGCCCCAGCATTTT
CDR3: CASMTGGLGNQPQHF
size: once
V: TRBV6-5
D: -
J: TRBJ1-5

DNA: TGTGCCAGCAGCTCGATGGACTCCCTCGAGCAGTACTTC
CDR3: CASSSMDSLEQYF
size: -
V: TRBV5-4
D: -
J: TRBJ2-7

DNA: TGTGCCAGCAGCTTAGACAGGGCTTTTAATTCACCCCTCCACTTT
CDR3: CASSLDRAFNSPLHF
size: few
V: TRBV7-2
D: -
J: TRBJ1-6

DNA: TGTGCCAGCAGTCTCACCCGACACCGCCAAGAGACCCAGTACTTC
CDR3: CASSLTRHRQETQYF
size: -
V: TRBV28
D: -
J: TRBJ2-5

DNA: TGTGCCAGCAGCTCGACAGGGGGCTCGGGGGCCAACGTCCTGACTTTC
CDR3: CASSSTGGSGANVLTF
size: few
V: TRBV7-8
D: TRBD1
J: TRBJ2-6

DNA: TGCGCCAGCAGCCAAGGGACACACCAGCCCCAGCATTTT
CDR3: CASSQGTHQPQHF
size: -
V: TRBV4-3
D: -
J: TRBJ1-5

DNA: TGTGCCAGCCAACCATCGCGCGGCCACTTACAAGGAAATGAGCAGTTCTTC
CDR3: CASQPSRGHLQGNEQFF
size: -
V: TRBV28
D: -
J: TRBJ2-1

DNA: TGTGCCAGCAGTGAATACCGGGATGAAGCTTTCTTT
CDR3: CASSEYRDEAFF
size: -
V: TRBV6-1
D: -
J: TRBJ1-1

DNA: TGTGCCAGCAGCGTAGATAATCCGGGACAGGGGATATCCGGGGAGCTGTTTTTT
CDR3: CASSVDNPGQGISGELFF
size: -
V: TRBV9
D: TRBD1
J: TRBJ2-2

DNA: TGTGCCAGCAGTCCCCCCGGGACAGGGGGCTACGAGCAGTACTTC
CDR3: CASSPPGTGGYEQYF
size: -
V: TRBV28
D: TRBD1
J: TRBJ2-7

DNA: TGTGCCAGCAGTTACTCGGCGGGGGCCGGCAATCAGCCCCAGCATTTT
CDR3: CASSYSAGAGNQPQHF
size: -
V: TRBV6-2/TRBV6-3
D: -
J: TRBJ1-5

DNA: TGTGCCAGCAGCTTGGGGCATGGACAGGAGCAGGAGACCCAGTACTTC
CDR3: CASSLGHGQEQETQYF
size: -
V: TRBV5-6
D: TRBD1
J: TRBJ2-5

DNA: TGCGCCAGCAGCGCACACACGGGCGGGGAGCTGTTTTTT
CDR3: CASSAHTGGELFF
size: -
V: TRBV4-3
D: -
J: TRBJ2-2

DNA: TGTGCCATCAGACAGCTGGGGGATGTTAATTCACCCCTCCACTTT
CDR3: CAIRQLGDVNSPLHF
size: -
V: TRBV10-3
D: -
J: TRBJ1-6

DNA: TGTGCCATCAGTGAAGGCGGGAACTATGGCTACACCTTC
CDR3: CAISEGGNYGYTF
size: few
V: TRBV10-3
D: -
J: TRBJ1-2

DNA: TGTGCCAGCAGCCAAGACCAGCGGGAGGGGGAGCAGTTCTTC
CDR3: CASSQDQREGEQFF
size: -
V: TRBV14
D: TRBD2
J: TRBJ2-1

DNA: TGTGCCAGCAGCTCCAACCCGACAGGGTTCAATGAGCAGTTCTTC
CDR3: CASSSNPTGFNEQFF
size: -
V: TRBV7-9
D: TRBD1
J: TRBJ2-1

DNA: TGTGCCAGTAGCTGGACAGGGGGGACAGATACGCAGTATTTT
CDR3: CASSWTGGTDTQYF
size: -
V: TRBV19
D: TRBD1
J: TRBJ2-3

DNA: TGCGCCAGCAGCCAAGCTCCTAGCGGAGGCTATGAGCAGTTCTTC
CDR3: CASSQAPSGGYEQFF
size: -
V: TRBV4-1
D: TRBD2
J: TRBJ2-1

DNA: TGTGCCAGCAGGACGGGACAAAGCTATGGCTACACCTTC
CDR3: CASRTGQSYGYTF
size: -
V: TRBV28
D: -
J: TRBJ1-2

DNA: TGTGCCTGGAGTCAGAGAAGGGATACCGGGGAGCTGTTTTTT
CDR3: CAWSQRRDTGELFF
size: -
V: TRBV30
D: -
J: TRBJ2-2

DNA: TGTGCCATCAGTGAGAGTGGAGGAGGACTAGCGTTGTACAATGAGCAGTTCTTC
CDR3: CAISESGGGLALYNEQFF
size: -
V: TRBV10-3
D: TRBD2
J: TRBJ2-1

DNA: TGCGCCAGCAAGGCAGAACCTACCGGGGAGCTGTTTTTT
CDR3: CASKAEPTGELFF
size: -
V: TRBV23-1
D: -
J: TRBJ2-2

DNA: TGTGCCATCCGACAGGGGTCCACCAATGAGCAGTTCTTC
CDR3: CAIRQGSTNEQFF
size: -
V: TRBV24-1
D: TRBD1
J: TRBJ2-1

DNA: TGTGCCAGCAGCCATACAGGGACCAACTATGGCTACACCTTC
CDR3: CASSHTGTNYGYTF
size: -
V: TRBV5-6
D: -
J: TRBJ1-2

DNA: TGTGCCAGCAGGTGGACCGTTAATCAGCCCCAGCATTTT
CDR3: CASRWTVNQPQHF
size: -
V: TRBV12-3/TRBV12-4
D: -
J: TRBJ1-5

DNA: TGTGCCAGCAGCCTGGGGCAGGGGAGGAACACTGAAGCTTTCTTT
CDR3: CASSLGQGRNTEAFF
size: once
V: TRBV5-4
D: -
J: TRBJ1-1

DNA: TGTGCGACGGGAAGGGGCGGCGAGCAGTACTTC
CDR3: CATGRGGEQYF
size: -
V: TRBV3-1/TRBV3-2
D: -
J: TRBJ2-7

DNA: TGTGCCAGCAGTTTGGGGGGGAGTGAAAAACTGTTTTTT
CDR3: CASSLGGSEKLFF
size: -
V: TRBV28
D: -
J: TRBJ1-4

DNA: TGCGCCAGCAGCTTGGGAGGGGGCGAAGGCAATCAGCCCCAGCATTTT
CDR3: CASSLGGGEGNQPQHF
size: -
V: TRBV5-1
D: TRBD1
J: TRBJ1-5